This T cell receptor beta chain stems from a study of CD8+ T cells in alopecia areata. Cells from pooled cutaneous lymph nodes were sorted by CD4, CD8alpha, NKG2D, NKG2ACE and other markers. RNA was isolated and reverse transcribed to cDNA, the sequencing template. The data were produced by immunoSEQ multiplex PCR, yet TCRdb's version contains in-frame clones alone and is incomplete. Listed for the sample are under 20,000 clones, none seen a single time. Trimming took 0 bases from V and 0 from J; bases not matched to a gene: 0. Germline loops: CDR1 FNHDT, CDR2 SITEND (reference sequence). The CDR3 is 15 residues long. This clone was counted between two and nine times. The germline and genes are mouse ones. The DNA ends 4 residues before the CDR3 does, and the rest of the CDR3 is filled in from the germline J gene.

The receptor was isolated from a C3H/HeJ mouse with alopecia areata. The strain is characterized by the MHC haplotype H2-k. The chain joins TRBV19 to TRBJ2-4; 8 nucleotides match TRBD2. The sample consisted of CD8+ T cells sorted from a lymph node. CDR3 in amino acids: CASSIGLGSQNTLYF. Incomplete CDR3 DNA: TGTGCCAGCAGTATAGGACTGGGGAGTCAAAAC. Based on the CDR3 plus reference TRBV19 and TRBJ2-4, the full variable domain is GGIITQTPKFLIGQEGQKLTLKCQQNFNHDTMYWYRQDSGKGLRLIYYSITENDLQKGDLSEGYDASREKKSSFSLTVTSAQKNEMAVFLCASSIGLGSQNTLYFGAGTRLSVL.